This T cell receptor (beta chain) was documented in a study of blood T cells in healthy people across ages. Trimming removed 5 bases at V and 3 bases at J, with 13 bases between. Germline V gives CDR1 LGHNA, CDR2 YSLEER. This CDR3 contains 15 residues. Primed by a sample-barcoded 5' primer and a J-beta primer mix, a second PCR proceeded for 7 to 11 cycles. MiXCR, run by TCRdb on the 5' RACE reads, gives a single entry per CDR3 protein. The sample contains hundreds of thousands of distinct CDR3 sequences, around 34% of which appear only once. The clonotype was recovered from a man between 18 and 35 years old in good health. Sequences were obtained from blood. The rearrangement links TRBV4-3 to TRBJ2-2, with a weak D call TRBD1 (6 bases). In nucleotides, the CDR3 is TGCGCCAGCAGCTCCCAGTACAGGGACACCGGGGAGCTGTTTTTT. Translated: CASSSQYRDTGELFF.